This T cell receptor (beta chain) derives from a study of blood T cell repertoires in COVID-19 (dated by TCRdb to 2020 to 2022). In terms of the full investigation: Samples from collaborators originated in the United States, Italy and Spain and spanned both the acute and convalescent phases of COVID-19. The repertoires were released in a freely available public database meant as a resource for research on the immune response to SARS-CoV-2. The sample metadata nearly always contained a de-identified subject ID, COVID-19 status, age in years and sex. Deeply sampled blood TCRbeta repertoires from subjects exposed to, actively infected with, or recovered from COVID-19 were included in the dataset. Where available, HLA class I and class II types were taken from metadata supplied by the sample provider and were not determined by assay-based typing. The material from the prospective study consisted of cDNA or gDNA derived from T cells, B-cell-depleted T cells, or PBMCs. Samples came from the ongoing ImmuneRACE study (first 160 participants) plus 1,254 subjects from 6 global collaborators.

Each collaborating institution followed its own protocols to collect whole blood in K2EDTA tubes. Collaborator samples were shipped for TCRbeta analysis as frozen whole blood, isolated PBMCs, or DNA extracted from either sample type. The full study reports these points: The amount of clinical and demographic metadata varied by source and participant and was provided uncurated.

A few counts support this clone. Its antigen is currently not known. Base qualities are not at hand, and no much larger clone is one base apart. TCRbeta CDR3 regions were amplified from genomic DNA using the immunoSEQ Assay, a bias-controlled multiplex PCR. In the paper's pipeline: Nucleated cell counts per sample were estimated from amplification of reference gene primers within the assay. To quantify the absolute abundance of each unique TCRbeta CDR3 rearrangement, sequence reads were collapsed and filtered. For each sample, productive Simpson clonality was calculated as the square root of Simpson's diversity index over productive rearrangements. What TCRdb holds here is the immuneACCESS table cut down to in-frame rearrangements. Part of the clones is not present; checked against another copy, under half of the missing clones reflect an unresolved V gene, and the others are unexplained. V and J calls and clone size come straight from that table; D and trimming were deduced from the DNA. The sample yields 210,000 or so clones; roughly four fifths were counted once. The ten largest clones take up roughly 12% of the sample.

V is clipped by 4 bases and J by 1 base, and the sequence between their germline boundaries is 4 bases long. As encoded in the germline V gene (reference sequence), CDR1 is GTSNPN while CDR2 is SVGIG. Taken from cysteine to phenylalanine, the CDR3 has 11 residues. Solely the CDR3 DNA is kept, with 33 bases framed from the first base. This sequence uses TRBV30 and TRBJ1-2, with no D gene named confidently. The source is a woman between 40 and 50 years old with acute or convalescent COVID-19. Specimen: peripheral blood. The CDR3 region has the sequence CAWIINYGYTF. The DNA reads as follows: TGTGCCTGGATTATTAACTATGGCTACACCTTC.